The following is a T cell receptor beta chain sequence with its context. This record comes from a study of T cells after yellow fever vaccination. Germline assignment: CDR1 MGHDK and CDR2 SYGVNS. The CDR3 covers 15 residues. J was trimmed by 4 bases and V by 1 base; bases with no gene match: 4. Synthesis of TCR cDNA relied on 5'RACE template switching, which attached a universal primer site and UMIs. TCRdb passed the 5' RACE reads through MiXCR, listing each CDR3 protein once. The table shows 100,000 to 150,000 distinct CDR3 sequences, with roughly 15% occurring only once. The V gene is TRBV25-1, the J gene TRBJ1-2; 9 positions match TRBD1. The origin of this receptor is a man between 18 and 35 years old who received the YFV17D yellow fever vaccine. This specimen consisted of CD8+ T cells sorted from PBMCs, obtained 5 days after the yellow fever booster vaccination. The CDR3 DNA reads as TGTGCCAGCAGTGAATCAGGACAGGGGTTCTATGGCTACACCTTC. Translated: CASSESGQGFYGYTF.